Listed below are T cell receptor beta chains from one sample, sequenced in a study of T cells in Graves' hyperthyroidism and ophthalmopathy. From the multiplex PCR reads, TCRdb called clonotypes with MiXCR, one entry per CDR3 protein. The data show some 760,000 distinct CDR3 sequences, 13% to 15% seen once. Sequencing was performed on blood. The receptor set was obtained from a woman between 18 and 30 years old with Graves' hyperthyroidism. Each CDR3 is given with its conserved first and last residue. A D gene is named only where the DNA matches it firmly. The size field is filled for only some rows; it gives once, few, many or a size class.

V	length	size	D	J	CDR3	DNA
TRBV5-6	15	many	TRBD2	TRBJ2-1	CASSWGLAEYNEQFF	TGTGCCAGCAGCTGGGGACTAGCGGAGTACAATGAGCAGTTCTTC
TRBV27	14	many	-	TRBJ2-2	CASTLTGPTGELFF	TGTGCCAGCACCCTCACAGGACCCACCGGGGAGCTGTTTTTT
TRBV30	17	many	TRBD1	TRBJ1-1	CAWSGRSGTGGNTEAFF	TGTGCCTGGAGTGGGCGATCCGGGACAGGGGGGAACACTGAAGCTTTCTTT
TRBV3-1	15	many	TRBD1	TRBJ2-7	CASSQLAGGTYEQYF	TGTGCCAGCAGCCAATTGGCAGGGGGCACCTACGAGCAGTACTTC
TRBV18	14	many	-	TRBJ1-5	CASSQQYSNQPQHF	TGTGCCAGCTCACAACAGTATAGCAATCAGCCCCAGCATTTT
TRBV20-1	16	many	TRBD1	TRBJ2-3	CSARVMGTGDTDTQYF	TGCAGTGCTAGAGTTATGGGGACAGGAGACACAGATACGCAGTATTTT
TRBV20-1	17	few	TRBD2	TRBJ2-7	CSALDRREREVAYEQYF	TGCAGTGCTCTTGACAGAAGGGAGCGGGAGGTTGCCTACGAGCAGTACTTC
TRBV28	14	-	-	TRBJ2-5	CASSLVGATETQYF	TGTGCCAGCAGTTTAGTCGGGGCCACAGAGACCCAGTACTTC
TRBV5-1	14	many	TRBD2	TRBJ2-1	CASSWAGGDNEQFF	TGCGCCAGCAGCTGGGCCGGGGGGGACAATGAGCAGTTCTTC
TRBV6-1	16	many	TRBD2	TRBJ2-2	CASRKKGGSKTGELFF	TGTGCCAGCCGGAAAAAGGGCGGGAGCAAAACCGGGGAGCTGTTTTTT
TRBV28	14	many	-	TRBJ1-4	CASSEMLNNEKLFF	TGTGCCAGCAGTGAGATGTTAAATAATGAAAAACTGTTTTTT
TRBV6-1	17	-	-	TRBJ2-2	CASHRGPEGLNTGELFF	TGTGCCAGCCACCGAGGGCCGGAGGGCCTGAACACCGGGGAGCTGTTTTTT
TRBV7-3	17	many	-	TRBJ2-2	CASSLGGTGTNTGELFF	TGTGCCAGCAGCTTAGGAGGGACTGGGACGAACACCGGGGAGCTGTTTTTT
TRBV12-3/TRBV12-4	15	few	-	TRBJ1-5	CASRKTLASNQPQHF	TGTGCCAGCAGAAAGACATTAGCGAGCAATCAGCCCCAGCATTTT
TRBV2	14	few	-	TRBJ2-1	CASSPGPRSDEQFF	TGTGCCAGCAGCCCGGGCCCCCGGTCCGATGAGCAGTTCTTC
TRBV3-1	14	many	-	TRBJ2-5	CASSQDRYQETQYF	TGTGCCAGCAGCCAAGACAGGTACCAAGAGACCCAGTACTTC
TRBV11-3	16	many	TRBD2	TRBJ2-1	CASSLLSGGSYNEQFF	TGTGCCAGCAGCTTGCTTAGCGGGGGGTCCTACAATGAGCAGTTCTTC
TRBV30	13	-	-	TRBJ1-2	CAWSVEGNYGYTF	TGTGCCTGGAGTGTAGAGGGCAACTATGGCTACACCTTC
TRBV7-3	14	-	-	TRBJ1-1	CASSLNPQNTEAFF	TGTGCCAGCAGCTTAAATCCCCAGAACACTGAAGCTTTCTTT
TRBV6-2/TRBV6-3	15	few	-	TRBJ2-3	CASLNGASEADTQYF	TGTGCCAGCCTAAACGGGGCTAGCGAGGCAGATACGCAGTATTTT
TRBV27	14	many	-	TRBJ2-7	CASSRRAEVYEQYF	TGTGCCAGCAGTAGGCGGGCAGAGGTCTACGAGCAGTACTTC
TRBV19	16	-	TRBD1	TRBJ2-1	CASRSRTGTGINEQFF	TGTGCCAGTAGGTCGCGGACCGGGACAGGGATCAATGAGCAGTTCTTC
TRBV28	16	few	-	TRBJ2-3	CASSLFPDLSTDTQYF	TGTGCCAGCAGTCTCTTCCCGGATCTTAGCACAGATACGCAGTATTTT
TRBV2	13	many	-	TRBJ2-3	CASSVVLGDTQYF	TGTGCCAGCAGTGTTGTACTCGGGGATACGCAGTATTTT
TRBV20-1	12	many	-	TRBJ2-3	CSARLGSDTQYF	TGCAGTGCTAGGCTTGGGTCAGATACGCAGTATTTT
TRBV7-9	14	-	TRBD1	TRBJ2-5	CASSLNRGLETQYF	TGTGCCAGCAGCTTAAACAGGGGATTAGAGACCCAGTACTTC
TRBV12-3/TRBV12-4	12	many	-	TRBJ1-2	CASSPSAYGYTF	TGTGCCAGCAGCCCATCGGCCTATGGCTACACCTTC
TRBV7-9	15	few	-	TRBJ1-2	CASSLAGRTTHGYTF	TGTGCCAGCAGCTTAGCGGGTAGAACCACCCATGGCTACACCTTC
TRBV29-1	13	few	-	TRBJ2-3	CSVEERSTDTQYF	TGCAGCGTTGAGGAGCGTAGCACAGATACGCAGTATTTT
TRBV18	13	many	-	TRBJ2-1	CASSPQGSNEQFF	TGTGCCAGCTCACCACAGGGTAGCAATGAGCAGTTCTTC
TRBV24-1	17	once	TRBD2	TRBJ2-3	CATSELQGAGGTDTQYF	TGTGCCACCAGTGAGTTACAGGGCGCGGGGGGAACAGATACGCAGTATTTT
TRBV7-2	14	many	-	TRBJ1-6	CASSFLGQVSPLHF	TGTGCCAGCAGCTTTCTTGGGCAGGTCTCCCCCCTCCACTTT
TRBV7-2	13	many	-	TRBJ1-2	CASSLAKDYGYTF	TGTGCCAGCAGCTTAGCGAAGGACTATGGCTACACCTTC
TRBV7-9	13	many	-	TRBJ2-3	CASTPPSGDTQYF	TGTGCCAGCACCCCCCCCTCTGGAGATACGCAGTATTTT
TRBV18	14	many	TRBD1	TRBJ2-7	CASSRDRSSYEQYF	TGTGCCAGCTCACGGGACAGAAGCTCCTACGAGCAGTACTTC
TRBV20-1	14	few	-	TRBJ1-5	CSARDPGRNQPQHF	TGCAGTGCTAGAGACCCAGGTAGAAATCAGCCCCAGCATTTT
TRBV27	14	-	-	TRBJ2-7	CASRSFVSSYEQYF	TGTGCCAGCAGGTCTTTCGTTAGCTCCTACGAGCAGTACTTC
TRBV7-9	16	few	-	TRBJ1-2	CASSSMDRSEHYGYTF	TGTGCCAGCAGCTCGATGGACAGATCAGAGCATTATGGCTACACCTTC
TRBV4-3	19	few	TRBD2	TRBJ2-1	CASSQESLAGVWSYNEQFF	TGCGCCAGCAGCCAAGAGAGCCTAGCGGGAGTCTGGTCCTACAATGAGCAGTTCTTC
TRBV28	19	-	TRBD2	TRBJ2-1	CASSLTSASSWSSYNEQFF	TGTGCCAGCAGTTTAACTAGCGCGAGTTCTTGGAGCTCCTACAATGAGCAGTTCTTC
TRBV5-4	17	-	-	TRBJ2-1	CASSRVPISTGDNEQFF	TGTGCCAGCAGCCGCGTACCGATCTCGACGGGGGACAATGAGCAGTTCTTC
TRBV6-2/TRBV6-3	14	many	TRBD1	TRBJ2-1	CASSLDRVDNEQFF	TGTGCCAGCAGTTTAGACAGGGTGGACAATGAGCAGTTCTTC
TRBV20-1	14	many	-	TRBJ1-2	CSASHDRANYGYTF	TGCAGTGCTAGCCATGACCGAGCTAACTATGGCTACACCTTC
TRBV6-2/TRBV6-3	17	few	-	TRBJ1-5	CASSYPNGRLSNQPRHF	TGTGCCAGCAGTTACCCTAACGGCCGGCTAAGCAATCAGCCCCGGCATTTT
TRBV15	18	-	TRBD1	TRBJ1-2	CATSRDSGTVSSYYGYTF	TGTGCCACCAGCAGAGACTCCGGGACAGTCTCATCGTACTATGGCTACACCTTC
TRBV14	15	-	-	TRBJ2-7	CASSPGDLQSYEQYF	TGTGCCAGCAGTCCAGGGGATTTGCAATCCTACGAGCAGTACTTC
TRBV12-3/TRBV12-4	15	-	TRBD1	TRBJ2-7	CASRTRTGAHYEQYF	TGTGCCAGCAGGACCCGGACAGGGGCTCACTACGAGCAGTACTTC
TRBV2	12	many	-	TRBJ1-6	CASRSYNSPLHF	TGTGCCAGCCGGTCCTATAATTCACCCCTCCACTTT
TRBV7-9	20	few	-	TRBJ2-1	CASSPIEGTDSQEPYNEQFF	TGTGCCAGCAGCCCGATAGAGGGGACCGACTCTCAGGAGCCCTACAATGAGCAGTTCTTC
TRBV15	21	-	TRBD2	TRBJ2-1	CATSLSHITGTSGSPYNEQFF	TGTGCCACCAGTCTGTCTCATATAACCGGGACTAGCGGGAGTCCCTACAATGAGCAGTTCTTC
TRBV20-1	16	few	TRBD2	TRBJ2-2	CSARDLSGANTGELFF	TGCAGTGCTAGAGATCTTAGCGGGGCGAACACCGGGGAGCTGTTTTTT
TRBV3-1	16	many	-	TRBJ2-5	CASSPGRAATQETQYF	TGTGCCAGCAGCCCAGGCAGGGCAGCGACCCAAGAGACCCAGTACTTC
TRBV6-1	15	many	TRBD1	TRBJ2-1	CASSRGTGWYNEQFF	TGTGCCAGCAGTAGGGGGACAGGGTGGTACAATGAGCAGTTCTTC
TRBV6-2/TRBV6-3	15	few	-	TRBJ1-5	CASTLRPNTGEPQHF	TGTGCCAGCACCCTTAGACCGAACACCGGGGAGCCCCAGCATTTT
TRBV11-3	12	many	-	TRBJ1-1	CASSRRDTEAFF	TGTGCCAGCAGCCGTCGGGACACTGAAGCTTTCTTT
TRBV18	18	once	-	TRBJ2-1	CASSPPGDSGMRWNEQFF	TGTGCCAGCTCACCACCGGGGGACTCCGGGATGAGATGGAATGAGCAGTTCTTC
TRBV7-2	15	few	-	TRBJ1-3	CASSRDAPTGNTIYF	TGTGCCAGCAGCCGGGACGCCCCAACTGGAAACACCATATATTTT
TRBV5-6	14	few	-	TRBJ2-7	CASSLRAKGTVQYF	TGTGCCAGCAGCTTGAGGGCGAAGGGGACCGTGCAGTACTTC